This entry concerns a single TCR beta chain. The antigen is undetermined. This sample stems from a study of T cell responses to AZD1222 COVID-19 vaccine. Study-level background: The analysis combined second doses at about 4 or about 12 weeks. Study findings and constraints: In all cases, repertoires were sampled only after the peak T cell response. Spike-specific TCR breadth and depth were elevated following two AZD1222 doses. Spike-wide vaccine-associated CD4 TCRs dominated at 160-218 and 743-854.

Generated by immunoSEQ multiplex PCR, the TCRdb table keeps only in-frame clones and is missing some. Counted here are about 130,000 clones, approximately 90% occurring once; the ten biggest clones make up 1.9%. CDR1 is KGHSH and CDR2 is LQKENI in the germline V gene. Trimming stripped 3 bases from V and 7 bases from J, with 10 bases between. The CDR3 is 13 amino acids. The specimen comprised peripheral blood, sampled on day 0 of AZD1222 vaccination. The clonotype comes from an adult in good health. The chain uses TRBV18 and TRBJ1-5; no clear D. CDR3 in amino acids: CASSPLGWQPQHF. The CDR3 region has the DNA TGTGCCAGCTCACCCCTTGGTTGGCAGCCCCAGCATTTT.